The next 21 T cell receptor beta chains were all read from a single sample in a study of T cells after yellow fever vaccination. TCRdb used MiXCR to reprocess the 5' RACE reads, holding one entry per CDR3 protein. The table lists 500,000 to 650,000 distinct CDR3 sequences, 9% to 15% of them singletons. The material sequenced was PBMCs, taken on the day of the yellow fever booster vaccination. The receptors come from a man in his thirties or forties who received the YFV17D yellow fever vaccine.

This clonotype appeared a few times. The rearrangement links TRBV20-1 to TRBJ2-5; D is possibly TRBD2 (5 bases). Trimming took 5 bases from V and 2 from J, leaving 9 bases between them. CDR1 is DFQATT and CDR2 is SNEGSKA in the germline V gene (reference sequence). The CDR3 contains 12 residues. The chain's CDR3 is CSAGRGQETQYF. The CDR3 DNA sequence: TGCAGTGCTGGTCGGGGTCAAGAGACCCAGTACTTC.

V usage is TRBV5-1 and J usage is TRBJ2-2; D is uncertain. Trimming shortened V by 3 bases and J by 2 bases, and 11 bases separated the two germline ends. CDR1 and CDR2 (germline): SGHRS, YFSETQ. The CDR3 sequence is 15 residues long. CDR3 amino acids: CASSSAKGNTGELFF. Written as DNA, the CDR3 is TGCGCCAGCAGCTCCGCCAAAGGTAACACCGGGGAGCTGTTTTTT.

The chain carries TRBV7-9 and TRBJ2-7; D remains ambiguous. In germline, CDR1 is SEHNR, CDR2 FQNEAQ (reference sequence). This CDR3 has 14 residues. Trimming removed 5 bases from V and 2 bases from J, with 13 bases in between. CDR3 DNA: TGTGCCAGCAGCCCCAACGGAGTCCCCTACGAGCAGTACTTC. This sequence encodes CASSPNGVPYEQYF. The full variable domain, with the rest looked up from reference TRBV7-9 and TRBJ2-7, is DTGVSQNPRHKITKRGQNVTFRCDPISEHNRLYWYRQTLGQGPEFLTYFQNEAQLEKSRLLSDRFSAERPKGSFSTLEIQRTEQGDSAMYLCASSPNGVPYEQYFGPGTRLTVT.

Here the CDR3 reads CASSPAGAEGETQYF. In DNA, the CDR3 is TGTGCCAGCAGCCCCGCAGGGGCGGAGGGGGAGACCCAGTACTTC. This chain uses TRBV5-4 with TRBJ2-5; D could derive from TRBD1 or TRBD2 (6 bases each). The CDR3 spans 15 residues. Germline V gene data show CDR1 as SGHNT and CDR2 as YYREEE (reference sequence). V was clipped by 4 bases and J by 5 bases, with 18 bases between them.

This clonotype has at least ten counts. This chain uses TRBV4-2 with TRBJ2-5, with TRBD2 matching 10 bases. The junction had 8 bases not matched to a gene; V was cut back by 0 bases and J by 4 bases. CDR3 length: 17 residues. Germline V gene lookup returns CDR1 LGHNA and CDR2 YNFKEQ. In nucleotides, the CDR3 is TGTGCCAGCAGCCAAGACTTCGAGCGGGAGGGCCTAGAGACCCAGTACTTC. Translating gives CASSQDFEREGLETQYF.

This clonotype was seen at least ten times. The CDR3, as DNA: TGTGCCAGCAGGACTAGCTCCTACAATGAGCAGTTCTTC. It translates to CASRTSSYNEQFF. The rearrangement uses TRBV12-3 or TRBV12-4 and TRBJ2-1, with a possible D match to TRBD2 (6 bases). The V and J ends lost 6 bases and 0 bases respectively, with 6 bases between them. CDR3 length: 13 amino acids.

This clonotype occurred a few times. The V gene is TRBV7-2, the J gene TRBJ2-6; D is uncertain. V was cut by 3 bases and J by 0 bases, with 12 bases left in between. This CDR3 is built from 17 residues. Germline lookup yields CDR1 SGHTA and CDR2 FQGNSA. The CDR3 reads CASSFERTRSGANVLTF. CDR3 coding DNA: TGTGCCAGCAGCTTTGAGAGAACTCGCTCTGGGGCCAACGTCCTGACTTTC.

This clonotype has a handful of counts. The genes are TRBV5-4 and TRBJ2-2, with unresolved D. The V end was cut by 0 bases, the J end by 0 bases, with 9 bases between. From germline, CDR1 is SGHNT and CDR2 YYREEE (reference sequence). The CDR3 is made up of 16 amino acids. The CDR3 loop is CASSLETYANTGELFF. CDR3 bases: TGTGCCAGCAGCTTGGAGACTTACGCGAACACCGGGGAGCTGTTTTTT. Based on the CDR3 plus reference TRBV5-4 and TRBJ2-2, the full variable domain is ETGVTQSPTHLIKTRGQQVTLRCSSQSGHNTVSWYQQALGQGPQFIFQYYREEENGRGNFPPRFSGLQFPNYSSELNVNALELDDSALYLCASSLETYANTGELFFGEGSRLTVL.

The chain joins TRBV7-2 to TRBJ1-1; D not resolved. Germline V gene lookup returns CDR1 SGHTA and CDR2 FQGNSA. Trimming pared 5 bases from V and 11 bases from J, leaving 18 bases between. The CDR3 has 13 residues. CDR3 region: CASSPGLGVMAFF. The CDR3 DNA reads TGTGCCAGCAGCCCCGGGTTGGGAGTGATGGCTTTCTTT.

This clonotype came up a few times. The genes are TRBV20-1 and TRBJ2-3; D is perhaps TRBD2 (7 bases). The CDR3 contains 14 residues. Germline-derived CDR1 and CDR2 are DFQATT and SNEGSKA (reference sequence). V was shortened by 3 bases and J by 0 bases, with 10 bases between the two germline ends. CDR3 DNA: TGCAGTGCTAGTGGGGGGGCGAGCACAGATACGCAGTATTTT. Its protein is CSASGGASTDTQYF.

The V gene is TRBV20-1, the J gene TRBJ2-7, with D tentatively TRBD2 (5 bases). The CDR3 consists of 13 residues. Germline V gene sequence: CDR1 DFQATT, CDR2 SNEGSKA (reference sequence). V gave up 4 bases and J gave up 6 bases, with 16 bases separating them. CDR3 DNA: TGCAGTGCTACCGAGAGGGCGGTAACCGAGCAGTACTTC. It codes for CSATERAVTEQYF.

This clonotype was picked up a small number of times. The chain uses TRBV7-9 and TRBJ2-7; 11 bases are a match to TRBD1. Germline assignment: CDR1 SEHNR and CDR2 FQNEAQ (reference sequence). J lost 3 bases, V lost 2 bases, and 3 bases had no gene match. The length of the CDR3 is 15 residues. This chain's CDR3 is CASSLLGTGGYEQYF. CDR3 sequence (DNA): TGTGCCAGCAGCTTATTGGGGACAGGGGGCTACGAGCAGTACTTC.

In this sample, this clonotype turned up once. The V gene is TRBV29-1, the J gene TRBJ1-1; D unclear. The CDR3 loop spans 12 amino acids. Germline V gene data show CDR1 as SQVTM and CDR2 as ANQGSEA. V lost 4 bases, J lost 11 bases, and 17 bases lay in between. DNA for the CDR3: TGCAGCGTTGCCGGCGTATTACTCGGGGCTTTCTTT. As protein: CSVAGVLLGAFF.

Details on this clonotype: Relative to the germline gene, one junction end is altered; a read error may explain this. The chain carries TRBV7-7 and TRBJ2-1; the match to TRBD1 covers 8 bases. The germline CDR1 and CDR2 sequences are SSHAT and FNYEAQ (reference sequence). CDR3 length: 16 residues. In nucleotides, the CDR3 is TGTGCTAGCAGCCCCCAGACAGGGGAAAGGATCAATGAGCAGTTCTTC. It translates to CASSPQTGERINEQFF.

The chain carries TRBV20-1 and TRBJ2-7, with D unresolved. V dropped 6 bases and J dropped 1 base, with 7 bases sitting between them. The CDR3 spans 11 residues. Germline V CDR1 and CDR2: DFQATT, SNEGSKA (reference sequence). The CDR3 region has the DNA TGCAGTGCCCCGAAGTCCTACGAGCAGTACTTC. This sequence encodes CSAPKSYEQYF.

This clonotype was seen a handful of times. The CDR3 region has the DNA TGCGCCAGCAGGGGGGACGGCACAGATACGCAGTATTTT. Its translation: CASRGDGTDTQYF. The chain uses TRBV10-2 and TRBJ2-3; D is perhaps TRBD1 or TRBD2 (5 bases each). V was shortened by 6 bases and J by 1 base, with 8 bases between the two germline ends. The CDR3 is made up of 13 amino acids. Per germline, CDR1 WSHSY and CDR2 SAAADI.

In its sample, this clonotype was seen a few times. The V gene is TRBV12-3 or TRBV12-4, the J gene TRBJ2-2; D unclear. Trimming took 10 bases from V and 4 from J, leaving 4 bases between them. This CDR3 has 10 amino acids. CDR3 in amino acids: CATGTGELFF. CDR3 bases: TGTGCCACCGGCACCGGGGAGCTGTTTTTT.

The chain employs TRBV7-2 and TRBJ2-1, with 12 bases matching TRBD2. J was trimmed by 9 bases and V by 5 bases; bases with no gene match: 5. CDR3 length: 14 amino acids. CDR1 is SGHTA, CDR2 FQGNSA, per germline. The CDR3 coding sequence is TGTGCCAGCAGCCCGACTAGCGGGAGCGGTGAGCAGTTCTTC. Protein sequence: CASSPTSGSGEQFF. Full variable domain (missing parts from reference TRBV7-2 and TRBJ2-1): GAGVSQSPSNKVTEKGKDVELRCDPISGHTALYWYRQSLGQGLEFLIYFQGNSAPDKSGLPSDRFSAERTGGSVSTLTIQRTQQEDSAVYLCASSPTSGSGEQFFGPGTRLTVL.

This clonotype has only a few counts. The genes are TRBV7-2 and TRBJ2-4; D call uncertain. V was shortened by 4 bases and J by 0 bases, with 10 bases between the two germline ends. Germline V gene data show CDR1 as SGHTA and CDR2 as FQGNSA. The CDR3 runs to 15 residues. The CDR3 DNA sequence: TGTGCCAGCAGCTGGGTTCCACAAGCCAAAAACATTCAGTACTTC. This translates into CASSWVPQAKNIQYF.

This clonotype has more than one count but fewer than ten. The V and J genes are TRBV5-1 and TRBJ2-3; 7 nucleotides align to TRBD2. Losses at the gene ends were 2 bases for V and 5 bases for J; bases not matched to a gene: 2. There are 13 residues in the CDR3. CDR1 SGHRS and CDR2 YFSETQ come from the germline V gene. The CDR3 loop is CASSFRGEDTQYF. For the CDR3, the DNA is TGCGCCAGCAGCTTCCGGGGGGAAGATACGCAGTATTTT.

There are a few counts of this clonotype. The V call is TRBV12-3 or TRBV12-4, the J call TRBJ2-1; the D gene is possibly TRBD2 (5 bases). This CDR3 has 14 residues. Trimming took 0 bases from V and 7 from J, leaving 10 bases between them. The CDR3 region is CASSLAGVGNEQFF. The CDR3 DNA follows: TGTGCCAGCAGTTTAGCGGGAGTGGGAAATGAGCAGTTCTTC.